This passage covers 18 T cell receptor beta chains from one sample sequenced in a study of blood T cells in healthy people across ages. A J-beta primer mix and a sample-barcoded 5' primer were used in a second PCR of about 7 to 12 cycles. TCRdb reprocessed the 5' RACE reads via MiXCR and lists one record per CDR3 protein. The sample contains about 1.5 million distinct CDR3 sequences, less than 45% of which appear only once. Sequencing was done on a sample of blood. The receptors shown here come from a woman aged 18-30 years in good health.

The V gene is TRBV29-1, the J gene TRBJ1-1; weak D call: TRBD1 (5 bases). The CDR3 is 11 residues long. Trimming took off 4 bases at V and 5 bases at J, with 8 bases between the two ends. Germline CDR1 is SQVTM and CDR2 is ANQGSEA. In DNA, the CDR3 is TGCAGCGTTGTGGGGCTTACTGAAGCTTTCTTT. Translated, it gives CSVVGLTEAFF.

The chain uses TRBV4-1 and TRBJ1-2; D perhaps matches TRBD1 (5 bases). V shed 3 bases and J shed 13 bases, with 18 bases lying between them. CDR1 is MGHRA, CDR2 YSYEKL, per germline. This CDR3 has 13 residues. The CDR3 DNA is TGCGCCAGCAGCCAGGGGACCGCTAGAAATCTCACCTTC. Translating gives CASSQGTARNLTF.

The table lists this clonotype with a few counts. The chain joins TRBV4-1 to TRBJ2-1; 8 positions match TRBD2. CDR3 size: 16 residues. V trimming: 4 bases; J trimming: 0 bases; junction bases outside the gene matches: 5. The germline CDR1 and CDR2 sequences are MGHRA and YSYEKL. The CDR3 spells CASSLGLATSYNEQFF. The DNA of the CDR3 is TGCGCCAGCAGCCTTGGACTAGCAACCTCCTACAATGAGCAGTTCTTC.

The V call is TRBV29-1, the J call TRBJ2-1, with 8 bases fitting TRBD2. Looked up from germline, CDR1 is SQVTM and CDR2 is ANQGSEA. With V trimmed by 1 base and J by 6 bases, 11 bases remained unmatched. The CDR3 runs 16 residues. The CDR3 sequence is CSVEGPVSGAGNEQFF. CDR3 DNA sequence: TGCAGCGTTGAAGGGCCTGTTAGCGGGGCGGGCAATGAGCAGTTCTTC.

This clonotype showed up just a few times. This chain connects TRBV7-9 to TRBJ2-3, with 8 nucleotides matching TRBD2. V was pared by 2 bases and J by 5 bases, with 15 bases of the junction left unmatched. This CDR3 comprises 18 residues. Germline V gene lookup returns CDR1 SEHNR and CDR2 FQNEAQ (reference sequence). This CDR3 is CASSLPLNGRGNLDTQYF. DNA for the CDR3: TGTGCCAGCAGCTTACCTCTAAACGGGAGGGGCAACTTAGATACGCAGTATTTT.

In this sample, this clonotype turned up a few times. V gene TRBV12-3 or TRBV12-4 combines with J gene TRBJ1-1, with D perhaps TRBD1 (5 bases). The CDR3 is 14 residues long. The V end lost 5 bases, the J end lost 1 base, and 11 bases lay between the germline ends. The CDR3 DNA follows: TGTGCCAGCAGTCCGGGACGGTGGAACACTGAAGCTTTCTTT. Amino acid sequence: CASSPGRWNTEAFF.

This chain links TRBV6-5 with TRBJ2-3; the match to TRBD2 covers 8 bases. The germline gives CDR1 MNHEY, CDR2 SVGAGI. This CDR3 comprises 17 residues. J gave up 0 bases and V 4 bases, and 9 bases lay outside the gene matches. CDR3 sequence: CASSSLTSGPSTDTQYF. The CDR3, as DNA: TGTGCCAGCAGTTCCCTAACTAGCGGACCTAGCACAGATACGCAGTATTTT.

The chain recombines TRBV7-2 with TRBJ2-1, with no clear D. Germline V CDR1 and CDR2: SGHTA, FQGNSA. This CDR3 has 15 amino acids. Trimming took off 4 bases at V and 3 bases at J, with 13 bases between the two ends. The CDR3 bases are TGTGCCAGCAGCTCCCAGTCACCCAGCTACAATGAGCAGTTCTTC. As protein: CASSSQSPSYNEQFF.

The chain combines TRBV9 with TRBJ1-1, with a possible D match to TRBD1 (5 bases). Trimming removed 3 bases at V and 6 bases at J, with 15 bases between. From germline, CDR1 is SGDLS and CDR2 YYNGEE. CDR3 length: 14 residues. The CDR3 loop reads CASSDLAGSSEAFF. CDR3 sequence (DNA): TGTGCCAGCAGCGACCTGGCAGGGTCTTCTGAAGCTTTCTTT. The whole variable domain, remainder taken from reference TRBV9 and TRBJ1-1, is DSGVTQTPKHLITATGQRVTLRCSPRSGDLSVYWYQQSLDQGLQFLIQYYNGEERAKGNILERFSAQQFPDLHSELNLSSLELGDSALYFCASSDLAGSSEAFFGQGTRLTVV.

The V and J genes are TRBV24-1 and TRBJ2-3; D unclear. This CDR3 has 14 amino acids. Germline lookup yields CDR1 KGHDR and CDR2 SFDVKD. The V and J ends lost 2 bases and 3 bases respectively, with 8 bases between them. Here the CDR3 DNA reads TGTGCCACCAGTGATTCTCCCGGGACAGATACGCAGTATTTT. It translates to CATSDSPGTDTQYF.

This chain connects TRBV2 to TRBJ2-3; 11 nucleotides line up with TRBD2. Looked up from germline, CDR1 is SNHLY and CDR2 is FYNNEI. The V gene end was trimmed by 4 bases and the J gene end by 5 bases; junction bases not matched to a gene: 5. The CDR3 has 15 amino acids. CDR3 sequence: CASSVAGGLGDTQYF. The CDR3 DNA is TGTGCCAGCAGTGTAGCGGGGGGGTTAGGAGATACGCAGTATTTT.

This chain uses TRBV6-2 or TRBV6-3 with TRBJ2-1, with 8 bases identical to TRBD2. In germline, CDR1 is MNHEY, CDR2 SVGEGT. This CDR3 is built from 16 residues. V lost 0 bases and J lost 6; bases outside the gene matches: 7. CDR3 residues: CASSYSRSGRINEQFF. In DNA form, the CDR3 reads TGTGCCAGCAGTTACTCGCGCAGCGGGAGAATCAATGAGCAGTTCTTC.

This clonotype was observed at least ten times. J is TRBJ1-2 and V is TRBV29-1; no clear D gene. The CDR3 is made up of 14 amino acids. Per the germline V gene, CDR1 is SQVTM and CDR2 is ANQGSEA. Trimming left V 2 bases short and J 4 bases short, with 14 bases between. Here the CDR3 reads CSVERRLLPYGYTF. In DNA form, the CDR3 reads TGCAGCGTTGAAAGGCGCCTTCTCCCCTATGGCTACACCTTC.

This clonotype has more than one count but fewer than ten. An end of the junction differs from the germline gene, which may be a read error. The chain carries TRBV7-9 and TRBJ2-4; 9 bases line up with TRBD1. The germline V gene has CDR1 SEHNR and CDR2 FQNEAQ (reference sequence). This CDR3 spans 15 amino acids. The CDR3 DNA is TGTGCTAGCAGCTCCGCTTGGGACAGGGTCGACATTCAGTACTTC. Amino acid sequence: CASSSAWDRVDIQYF.

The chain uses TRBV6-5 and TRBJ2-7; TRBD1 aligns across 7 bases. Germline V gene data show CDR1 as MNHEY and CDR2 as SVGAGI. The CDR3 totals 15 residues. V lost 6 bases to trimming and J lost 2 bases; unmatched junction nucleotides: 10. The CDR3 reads CASSTPTGLTYEQYF. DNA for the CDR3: TGTGCCAGCAGCACCCCGACAGGGCTTACCTACGAGCAGTACTTC.

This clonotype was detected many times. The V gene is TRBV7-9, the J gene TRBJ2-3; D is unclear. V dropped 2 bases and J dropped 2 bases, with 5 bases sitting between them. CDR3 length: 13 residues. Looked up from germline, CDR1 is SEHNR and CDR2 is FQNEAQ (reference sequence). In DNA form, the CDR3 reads TGTGCCAGCAGCTTACCGAACACAGATACGCAGTATTTT. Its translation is CASSLPNTDTQYF. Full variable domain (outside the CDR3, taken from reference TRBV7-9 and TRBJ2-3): DTGVSQNPRHKITKRGQNVTFRCDPISEHNRLYWYRQTLGQGPEFLTYFQNEAQLEKSRLLSDRFSAERPKGSFSTLEIQRTEQGDSAMYLCASSLPNTDTQYFGPGTRLTVL.

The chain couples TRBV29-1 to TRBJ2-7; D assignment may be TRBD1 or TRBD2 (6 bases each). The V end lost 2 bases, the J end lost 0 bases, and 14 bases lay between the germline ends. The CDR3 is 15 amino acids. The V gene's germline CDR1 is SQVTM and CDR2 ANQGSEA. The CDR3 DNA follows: TGCAGCGTTGAACTCTTGGGGGGCATCTCCTACGAGCAGTACTTC. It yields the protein CSVELLGGISYEQYF.

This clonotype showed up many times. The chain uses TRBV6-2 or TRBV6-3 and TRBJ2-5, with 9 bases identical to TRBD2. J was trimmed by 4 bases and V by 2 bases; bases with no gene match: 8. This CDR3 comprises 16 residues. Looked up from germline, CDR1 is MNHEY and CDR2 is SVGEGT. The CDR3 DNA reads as TGTGCCAGCAGTTACCGAGGACTAGCGACGGCAGAGACCCAGTACTTC. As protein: CASSYRGLATAETQYF.